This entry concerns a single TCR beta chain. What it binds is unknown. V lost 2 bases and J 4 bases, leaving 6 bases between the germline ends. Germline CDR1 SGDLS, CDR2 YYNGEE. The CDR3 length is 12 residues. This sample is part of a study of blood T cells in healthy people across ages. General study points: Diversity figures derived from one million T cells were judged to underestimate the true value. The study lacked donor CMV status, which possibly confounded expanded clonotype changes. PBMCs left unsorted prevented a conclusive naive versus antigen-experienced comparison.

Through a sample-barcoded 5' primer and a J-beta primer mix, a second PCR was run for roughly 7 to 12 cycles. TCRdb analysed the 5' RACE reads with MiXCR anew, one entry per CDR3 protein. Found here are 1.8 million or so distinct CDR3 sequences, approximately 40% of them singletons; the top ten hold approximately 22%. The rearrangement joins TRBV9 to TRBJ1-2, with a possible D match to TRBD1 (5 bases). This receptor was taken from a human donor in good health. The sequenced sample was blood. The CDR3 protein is CASSVGTYGYTF. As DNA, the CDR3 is TGTGCCAGCAGCGTGGGGACCTATGGCTACACCTTC.